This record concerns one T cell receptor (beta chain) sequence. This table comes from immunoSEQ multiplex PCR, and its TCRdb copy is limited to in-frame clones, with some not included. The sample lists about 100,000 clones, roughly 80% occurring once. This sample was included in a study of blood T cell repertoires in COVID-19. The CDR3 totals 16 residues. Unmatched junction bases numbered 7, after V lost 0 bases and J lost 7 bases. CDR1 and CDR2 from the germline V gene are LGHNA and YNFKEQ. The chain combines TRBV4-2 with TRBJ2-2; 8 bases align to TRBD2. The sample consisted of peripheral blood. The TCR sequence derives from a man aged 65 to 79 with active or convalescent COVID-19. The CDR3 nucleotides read TGTGCCAGCAGCCAAGAAGTAGCGGGGCGGGTCGGGGAGCTGTTTTTT. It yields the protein CASSQEVAGRVGELFF.